A selection of T cell receptor beta chains follows, all from one sample in a study of Ad26.COV2.S vaccination and SARS-CoV-2 variants. Profiling relied on immunoSEQ multiplex PCR, and the TCRdb table lists in-frame clones only, not all of them. The repertoire has about 480,000 clones, roughly 85% of them found once; the top ten carry more than 10%. The material sequenced was peripheral blood, taken in a trial of Ad26.COV2.S vaccine versus placebo. These receptors were collected from a person between 18 and 65 years old who received the Ad26.COV2.S COVID-19 vaccine or a placebo. The CDR3 runs from the conserved cysteine through the conserved F or W. The order of the fields is V gene, D gene, J gene, clone size, CDR3 protein, CDR3 DNA. D genes are given only for firm matches. Size is omitted from some rows. Given values are once, few, many or a class for expanded clones.

V: TRBV18
D: NA
J: TRBJ1-2
size: NA
CDR3: CASSPQGDRGYTF
DNA: TGTGCCAGCTCACCACAAGGTGATCGTGGCTACACCTTC

V: TRBV15
D: NA
J: TRBJ2-1
size: NA
CDR3: CATSLASRAYNEQFF
DNA: TGTGCCACCAGCTTGGCTAGCCGCGCCTACAATGAGCAGTTCTTC

V: TRBV19
D: TRBD1
J: TRBJ1-4
size: NA
CDR3: CATTHRGSNEKLFF
DNA: TGTGCCACGACACACAGGGGGAGTAATGAAAAACTGTTTTTT

V: TRBV29-1
D: NA
J: TRBJ2-1
size: NA
CDR3: CSVEVGYNEQFF
DNA: TGCAGCGTTGAGGTGGGCTACAATGAGCAGTTCTTC

V: TRBV5-1
D: TRBD1
J: TRBJ2-1
size: NA
CDR3: CASSLDPTGGAYNEQFF
DNA: TGCGCCAGCAGCTTGGATCCAACAGGGGGCGCCTACAATGAGCAGTTCTTC

V: TRBV7-2
D: TRBD2
J: TRBJ2-4
size: NA
CDR3: CASSPTSGAKNIQYF
DNA: TGTGCCAGCAGCCCGACTAGCGGAGCCAAAAACATTCAGTACTTC

V: TRBV29-1
D: NA
J: TRBJ2-1
size: NA
CDR3: CSVEGGESSYNEQFF
DNA: TGCAGCGTTGAAGGGGGGGAAAGCTCCTACAATGAGCAGTTCTTC

V: TRBV6-4
D: NA
J: TRBJ1-6
size: NA
CDR3: CASSESENSPLHF
DNA: TGTGCCAGCAGTGAGTCGGAAAATTCACCCCTCCACTTT

V: TRBV28
D: TRBD1
J: TRBJ1-2
size: NA
CDR3: CASSPAQGATYGYTF
DNA: TGTGCCAGCAGTCCAGCACAGGGGGCGACCTATGGCTACACCTTC

V: TRBV9
D: NA
J: TRBJ1-3
size: NA
CDR3: CASSVGPSGSGNTIYF
DNA: TGTGCCAGCAGCGTAGGCCCTTCGGGCTCTGGAAACACCATATATTTT

V: TRBV28
D: TRBD1
J: TRBJ1-2
size: once
CDR3: CASSFSGTGGGLYGYTF
DNA: TGTGCCAGCAGTTTTTCCGGGACAGGGGGCGGATTGTATGGCTACACCTTC